The T cell receptor beta chain described here comes from a study of T cell changes during pregnancy in multiple sclerosis. Assay: immunoSEQ multiplex PCR; the TCRdb copy retains only in-frame clones and omits some. The sample records about 42,000 clones, 80% to 90% being singletons. This CDR3 region has 14 residues. Germline CDR1 reads MNHNY; CDR2 reads SVGAGI (reference sequence). V shed 5 bases and J 4 bases; nucleotides not matched to a gene: 4. The gene calls are TRBV6-6 and TRBJ1-5; 8 bases map to TRBD1. Material: CD4+ T cells from peripheral blood mononuclear cells, obtained before pregnancy. This clonotype was sampled from a female donor with multiple sclerosis, enrolled in a pregnancy study. The CDR3 sequence: CASSVDRVNQPQHF. The CDR3 DNA follows: TGTGCCAGCAGTGTGGACAGGGTGAATCAGCCCCAGCATTTT.